Each of the 2 T cell receptor beta chains below was sequenced from the same sample in a study of T cell responses to AZD1222 COVID-19 vaccine. Produced via immunoSEQ multiplex PCR; TCRdb's table is partial and in-frame only. The table includes some 150,000 clones, more than 70% detected once. The source material was peripheral blood, sampled on day 0 of AZD1222 vaccination. These receptors were taken from an adult in good health.

This chain links TRBV5-6 with TRBJ1-6; D is ambiguous. Germline CDR1 and CDR2: SGHDT and YYEEEE. This CDR3 is 13 amino acids long. V was clipped by 5 bases and J by 10 bases, with 13 bases between them. In DNA, the CDR3 is TGTGCCAGCAGTTCGGGCCTGAGGTCACCCCTCCACTTT. Its protein is CASSSGLRSPLHF. The whole variable domain, remainder taken from reference TRBV5-6 and TRBJ1-6, is DAGVTQSPTHLIKTRGQQVTLRCSPKSGHDTVSWYQQALGQGPQFIFQYYEEEERQRGNFPDRFSGHQFPNYSSELNVNALLLGDSALYLCASSSGLRSPLHFGNGTRLTVT.

This chain's CDR3 is CATSDFRGGEKLFF. CDR3 sequence (DNA): TGTGCCACCAGTGATTTCAGGGGCGGAGAAAAACTGTTTTTT. This chain uses TRBV24-1 with TRBJ1-4; perhaps TRBD1 as D (6 bases). Germline lookup yields CDR1 KGHDR and CDR2 SFDVKD. The V and J ends lost 1 base and 8 bases respectively, with 10 bases between them. This CDR3 contains 14 residues.